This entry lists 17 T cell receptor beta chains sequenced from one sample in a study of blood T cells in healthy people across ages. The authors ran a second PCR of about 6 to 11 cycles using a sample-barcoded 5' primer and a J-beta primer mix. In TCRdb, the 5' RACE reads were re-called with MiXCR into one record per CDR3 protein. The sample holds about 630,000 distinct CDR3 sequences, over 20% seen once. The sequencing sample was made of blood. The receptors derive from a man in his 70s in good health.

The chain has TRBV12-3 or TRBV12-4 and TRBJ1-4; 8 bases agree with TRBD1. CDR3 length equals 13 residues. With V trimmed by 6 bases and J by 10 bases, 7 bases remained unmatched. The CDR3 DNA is TGTGCCAGCAGGCTTTCGACAGGGGTAAAACTGTTTTTT. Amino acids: CASRLSTGVKLFF.

CDR3 residues: CATSRGAGRYEQYF. Written as DNA, the CDR3 is TGTGCCACCAGCAGAGGGGCAGGGAGGTATGAGCAGTACTTC. This rearrangement joins TRBV15 to TRBJ2-7, with D tentatively TRBD2 (6 bases). The CDR3 consists of 14 residues. Germline assignment: CDR1 LNHNV and CDR2 YYDKDF (reference sequence). Trimming removed 1 base at V and 7 bases at J, with 14 bases between. The variable domain in full, with the rest retrieved from reference TRBV15 and TRBJ2-7, is DAMVIQNPRYQVTQFGKPVTLSCSQTLNHNVMYWYQQKSSQAPKLLFHYYDKDFNNEADTPDNFQSRRPNTSFCFLDIRSPGLGDTAMYLCATSRGAGRYEQYFGPGTRLTVT.

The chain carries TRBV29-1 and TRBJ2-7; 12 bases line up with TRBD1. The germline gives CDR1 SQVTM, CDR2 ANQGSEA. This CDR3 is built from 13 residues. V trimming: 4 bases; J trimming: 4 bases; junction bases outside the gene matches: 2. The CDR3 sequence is CSVGGQGAYEQYF. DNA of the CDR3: TGCAGCGTTGGGGGACAGGGGGCTTACGAGCAGTACTTC.

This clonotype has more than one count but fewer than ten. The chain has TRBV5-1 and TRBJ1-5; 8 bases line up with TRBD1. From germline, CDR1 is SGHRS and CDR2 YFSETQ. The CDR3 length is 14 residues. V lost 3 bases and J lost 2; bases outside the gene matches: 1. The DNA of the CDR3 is TGCGCCAGCAGCTGGGGACAGGGCAATCAGCCCCAGCATTTT. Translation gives CASSWGQGNQPQHF.

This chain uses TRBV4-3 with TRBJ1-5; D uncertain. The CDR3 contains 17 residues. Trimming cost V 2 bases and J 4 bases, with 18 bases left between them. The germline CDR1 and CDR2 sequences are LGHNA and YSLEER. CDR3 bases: TGCGCCAGCAGCCAACGGTGGGCAGCCGAGAAAAATCAGCCCCAGCATTTT. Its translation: CASSQRWAAEKNQPQHF.

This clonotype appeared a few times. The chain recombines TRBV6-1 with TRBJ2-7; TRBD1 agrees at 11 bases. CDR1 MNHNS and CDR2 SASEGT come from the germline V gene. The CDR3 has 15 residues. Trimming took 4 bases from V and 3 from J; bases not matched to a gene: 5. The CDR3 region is CASSAGTGGNYEQYF. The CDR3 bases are TGTGCCAGCAGTGCCGGGACAGGGGGAAACTACGAGCAGTACTTC.

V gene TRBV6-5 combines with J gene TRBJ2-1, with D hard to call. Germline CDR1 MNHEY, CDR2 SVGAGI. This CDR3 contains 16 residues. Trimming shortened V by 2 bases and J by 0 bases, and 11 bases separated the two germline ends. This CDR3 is CASSYAIPSSYNEQFF. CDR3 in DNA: TGTGCCAGCAGTTACGCTATCCCTAGCTCCTACAATGAGCAGTTCTTC.

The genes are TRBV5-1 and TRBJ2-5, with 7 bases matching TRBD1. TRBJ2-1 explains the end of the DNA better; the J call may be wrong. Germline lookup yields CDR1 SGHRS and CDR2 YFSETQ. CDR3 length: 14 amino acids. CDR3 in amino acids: CASSLGQGSHEQFF. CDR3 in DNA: TGCGCCAGCAGCTTGGGACAGGGTAGCCATGAGCAGTTCTTC.

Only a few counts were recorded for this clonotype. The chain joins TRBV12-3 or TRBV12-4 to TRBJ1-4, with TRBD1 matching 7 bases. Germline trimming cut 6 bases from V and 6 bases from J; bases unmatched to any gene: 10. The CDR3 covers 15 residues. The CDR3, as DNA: TGTGCCAGCAGATCTCGACAGGGAGGTGATGAAAAACTGTTTTTT. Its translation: CASRSRQGGDEKLFF.

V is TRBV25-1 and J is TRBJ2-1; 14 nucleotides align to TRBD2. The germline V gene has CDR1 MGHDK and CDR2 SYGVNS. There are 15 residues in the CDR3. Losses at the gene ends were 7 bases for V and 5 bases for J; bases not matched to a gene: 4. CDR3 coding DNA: TGTGCCAGCATTCCGGGACTAGCGGGAGACAATGAGCAGTTCTTC. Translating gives CASIPGLAGDNEQFF.

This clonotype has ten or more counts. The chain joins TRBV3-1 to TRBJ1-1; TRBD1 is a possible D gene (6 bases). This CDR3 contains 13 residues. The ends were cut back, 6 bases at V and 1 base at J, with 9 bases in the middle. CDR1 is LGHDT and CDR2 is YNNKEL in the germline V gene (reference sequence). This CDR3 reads CASSQGRNTEAFF. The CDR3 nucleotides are TGTGCCAGCAGTCAGGGGAGGAACACTGAAGCTTTCTTT. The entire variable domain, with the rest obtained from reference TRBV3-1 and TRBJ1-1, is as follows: DTAVSQTPKYLVTQMGNDKSIKCEQNLGHDTMYWYKQDSKKFLKIMFSYNNKELIINETVPNRFSPKSPDKAHLNLHINSLELGDSAVYFCASSQGRNTEAFFGQGTRLTVV.

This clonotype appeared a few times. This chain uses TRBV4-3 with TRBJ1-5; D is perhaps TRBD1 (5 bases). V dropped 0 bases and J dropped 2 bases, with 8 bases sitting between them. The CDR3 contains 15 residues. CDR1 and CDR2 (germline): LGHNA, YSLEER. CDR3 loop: CASSQDLGRNQPQHF. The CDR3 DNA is TGCGCCAGCAGCCAAGATCTGGGGCGCAATCAGCCCCAGCATTTT.

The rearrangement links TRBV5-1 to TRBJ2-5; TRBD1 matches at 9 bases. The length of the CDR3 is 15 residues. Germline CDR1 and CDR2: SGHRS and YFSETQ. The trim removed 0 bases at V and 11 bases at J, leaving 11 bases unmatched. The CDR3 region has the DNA TGCGCCAGCAGCTTGGAGACAGGGGGGTTTCGGAAGCAGTACTTC. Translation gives CASSLETGGFRKQYF.

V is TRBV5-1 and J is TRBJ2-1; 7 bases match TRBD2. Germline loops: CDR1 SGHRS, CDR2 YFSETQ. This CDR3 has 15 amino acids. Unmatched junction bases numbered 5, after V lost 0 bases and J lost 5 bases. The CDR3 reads CASSLAGGGNNEQFF. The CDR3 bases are TGCGCCAGCAGCTTGGCTGGGGGAGGGAACAATGAGCAGTTCTTC.

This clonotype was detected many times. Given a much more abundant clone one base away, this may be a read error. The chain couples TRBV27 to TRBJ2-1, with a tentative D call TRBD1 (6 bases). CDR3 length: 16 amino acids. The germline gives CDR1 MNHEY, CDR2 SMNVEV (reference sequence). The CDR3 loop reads CASSLSLDRGYNERFF. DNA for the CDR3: TGTGCCAGCAGTTTAAGTTTGGACAGAGGATACAATGAGCGGTTCTTC.

The CDR3: CASSGSVYNEQFF. CDR3 bases: TGTGCCAGCAGCGGTAGCGTATACAATGAGCAGTTCTTC. J is TRBJ2-5 and V is TRBV9, with D possibly matching TRBD2 (5 bases). The end of the DNA fits TRBJ2-1 better, so the J call may be wrong. Looked up from germline, CDR1 is SGDLS and CDR2 is YYNGEE. This CDR3 is built from 13 residues.

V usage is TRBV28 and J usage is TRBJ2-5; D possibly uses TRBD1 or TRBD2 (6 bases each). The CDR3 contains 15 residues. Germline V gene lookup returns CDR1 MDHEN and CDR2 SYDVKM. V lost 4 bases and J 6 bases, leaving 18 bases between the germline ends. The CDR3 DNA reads TGTGCCAGCAGTTCGGGGACAACGGGGACTCAGACCCAGTACTTC. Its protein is CASSSGTTGTQTQYF.